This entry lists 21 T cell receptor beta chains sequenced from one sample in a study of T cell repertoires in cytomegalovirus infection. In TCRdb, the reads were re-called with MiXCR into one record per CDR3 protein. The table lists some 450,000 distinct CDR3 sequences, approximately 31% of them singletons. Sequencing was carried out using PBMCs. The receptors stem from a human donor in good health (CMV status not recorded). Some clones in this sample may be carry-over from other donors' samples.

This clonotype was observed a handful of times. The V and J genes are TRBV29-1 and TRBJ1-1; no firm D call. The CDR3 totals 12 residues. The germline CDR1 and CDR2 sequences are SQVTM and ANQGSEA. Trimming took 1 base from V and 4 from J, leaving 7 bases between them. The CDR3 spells CSVEARPTEAFF. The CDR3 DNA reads TGCAGCGTTGAAGCGAGACCCACTGAAGCTTTCTTT.

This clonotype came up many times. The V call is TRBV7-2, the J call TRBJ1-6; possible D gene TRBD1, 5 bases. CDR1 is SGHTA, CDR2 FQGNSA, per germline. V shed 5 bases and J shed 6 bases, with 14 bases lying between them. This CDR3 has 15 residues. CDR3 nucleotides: TGTGCCAGCAGCCCCCAGCGACAGACTAATTCACCCCTCCACTTT. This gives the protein CASSPQRQTNSPLHF. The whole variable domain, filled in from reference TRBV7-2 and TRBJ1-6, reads GAGVSQSPSNKVTEKGKDVELRCDPISGHTALYWYRQSLGQGLEFLIYFQGNSAPDKSGLPSDRFSAERTGGSVSTLTIQRTQQEDSAVYLCASSPQRQTNSPLHFGNGTRLTVT.

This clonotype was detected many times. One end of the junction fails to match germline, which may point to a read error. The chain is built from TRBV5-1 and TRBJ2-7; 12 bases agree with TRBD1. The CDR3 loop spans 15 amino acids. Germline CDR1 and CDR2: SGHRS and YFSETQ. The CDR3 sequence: CASSLGQGASYEQYF. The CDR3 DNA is TGTGCCAGCAGCTTGGGACAGGGGGCCTCCTACGAGCAGTACTTC.

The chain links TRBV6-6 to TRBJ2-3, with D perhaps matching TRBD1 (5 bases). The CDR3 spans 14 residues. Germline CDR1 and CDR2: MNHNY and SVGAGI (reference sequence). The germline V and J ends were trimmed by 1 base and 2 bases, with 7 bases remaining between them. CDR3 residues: CASSYFRATDTQYF. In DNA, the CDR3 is TGTGCCAGCAGTTACTTCAGGGCCACAGATACGCAGTATTTT.

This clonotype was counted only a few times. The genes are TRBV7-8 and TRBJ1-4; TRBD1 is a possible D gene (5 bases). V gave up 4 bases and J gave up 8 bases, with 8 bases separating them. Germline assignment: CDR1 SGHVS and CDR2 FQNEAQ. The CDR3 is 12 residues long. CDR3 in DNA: TGTGCCAGCAGCTGGGGGAGAGAAAAACTGTTTTTT. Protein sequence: CASSWGREKLFF. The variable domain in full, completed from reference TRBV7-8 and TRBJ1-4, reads GAGVSQSPRYKVAKRGQDVALRCDPISGHVSLFWYQQALGQGPEFLTYFQNEAQLDKSGLPSDRFFAERPEGSVSTLKIQRTQQEDSAVYLCASSWGREKLFFGSGTQLSVL.

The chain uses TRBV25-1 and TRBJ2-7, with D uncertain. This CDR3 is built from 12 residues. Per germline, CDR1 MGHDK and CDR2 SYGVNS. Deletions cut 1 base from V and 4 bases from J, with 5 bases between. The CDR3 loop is CASSEFGYEQYF. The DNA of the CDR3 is TGTGCCAGCAGTGAATTTGGTTACGAGCAGTACTTC.

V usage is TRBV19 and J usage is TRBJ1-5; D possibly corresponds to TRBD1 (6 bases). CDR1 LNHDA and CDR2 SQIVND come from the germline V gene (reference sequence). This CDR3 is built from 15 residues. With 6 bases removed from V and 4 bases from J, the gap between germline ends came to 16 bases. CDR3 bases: TGTGCCAGTAGAAGGGGGGCAGGGCCGAATCAGCCCCAGCATTTT. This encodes CASRRGAGPNQPQHF.

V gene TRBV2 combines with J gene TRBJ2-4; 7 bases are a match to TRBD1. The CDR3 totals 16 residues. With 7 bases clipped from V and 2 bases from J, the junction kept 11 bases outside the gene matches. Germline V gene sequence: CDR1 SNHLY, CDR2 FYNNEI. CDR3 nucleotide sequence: TGTGCCAGCACCGTTAGCCCGACAGGGCCCAAAAACATTCAGTACTTC. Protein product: CASTVSPTGPKNIQYF.

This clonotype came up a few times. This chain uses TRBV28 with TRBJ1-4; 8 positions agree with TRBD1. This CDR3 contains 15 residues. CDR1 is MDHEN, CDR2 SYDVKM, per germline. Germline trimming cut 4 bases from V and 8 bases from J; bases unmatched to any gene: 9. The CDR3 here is CASSSDRGSLEKLFF. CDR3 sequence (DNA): TGTGCCAGCAGTTCTGACAGGGGTTCTTTAGAAAAACTGTTTTTT.

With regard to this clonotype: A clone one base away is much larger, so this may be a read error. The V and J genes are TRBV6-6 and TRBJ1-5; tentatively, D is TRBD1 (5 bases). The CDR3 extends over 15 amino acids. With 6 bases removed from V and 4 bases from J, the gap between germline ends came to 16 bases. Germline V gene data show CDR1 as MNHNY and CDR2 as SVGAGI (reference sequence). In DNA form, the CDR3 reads TGTGCCAGCAGGATGGGGCAGGGCCCGAATCAGCCCCAGCATTTT. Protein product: CASRMGQGPNQPQHF.

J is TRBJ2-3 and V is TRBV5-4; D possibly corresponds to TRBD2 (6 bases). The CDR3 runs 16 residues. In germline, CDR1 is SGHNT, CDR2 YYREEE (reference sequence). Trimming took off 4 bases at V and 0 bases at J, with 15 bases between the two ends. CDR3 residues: CASSIPRGQSTDTQYF. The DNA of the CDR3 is TGTGCCAGCAGCATTCCGCGGGGCCAGAGCACAGATACGCAGTATTTT.

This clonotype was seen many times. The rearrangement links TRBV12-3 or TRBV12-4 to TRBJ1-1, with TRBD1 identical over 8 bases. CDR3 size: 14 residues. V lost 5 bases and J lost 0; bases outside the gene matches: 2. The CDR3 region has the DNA TGTGCCAGCAGTGCGACAGGGGTGAACACTGAAGCTTTCTTT. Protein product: CASSATGVNTEAFF.

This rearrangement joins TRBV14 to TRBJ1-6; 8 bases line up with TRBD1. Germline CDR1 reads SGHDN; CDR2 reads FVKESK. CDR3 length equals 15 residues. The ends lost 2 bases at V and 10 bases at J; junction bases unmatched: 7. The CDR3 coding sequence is TGTGCCAGCAGCCAAACGCAGGGGGCTAAATCACCCCTCCACTTT. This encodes CASSQTQGAKSPLHF.

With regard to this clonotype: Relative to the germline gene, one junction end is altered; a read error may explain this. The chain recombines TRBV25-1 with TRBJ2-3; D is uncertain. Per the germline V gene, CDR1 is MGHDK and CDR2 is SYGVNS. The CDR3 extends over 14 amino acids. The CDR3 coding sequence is TGTGCCAGCAGTCGTCTCGGTGGCACAGATACGCCGTATTTT. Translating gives CASSRLGGTDTPYF.

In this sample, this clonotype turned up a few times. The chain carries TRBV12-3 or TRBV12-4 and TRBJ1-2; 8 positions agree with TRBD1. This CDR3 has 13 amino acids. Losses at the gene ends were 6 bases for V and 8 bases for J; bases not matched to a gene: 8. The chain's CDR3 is CASSMTGVRGYTF. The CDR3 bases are TGTGCCAGCAGCATGACAGGGGTGAGGGGCTACACCTTC.

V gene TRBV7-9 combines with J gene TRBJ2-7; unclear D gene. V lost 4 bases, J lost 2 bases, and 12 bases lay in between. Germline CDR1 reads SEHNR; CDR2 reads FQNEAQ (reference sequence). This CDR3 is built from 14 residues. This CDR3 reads CASSSTGSTYEQYF. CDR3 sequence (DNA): TGTGCCAGCAGCTCCACCGGGTCCACCTACGAGCAGTACTTC.

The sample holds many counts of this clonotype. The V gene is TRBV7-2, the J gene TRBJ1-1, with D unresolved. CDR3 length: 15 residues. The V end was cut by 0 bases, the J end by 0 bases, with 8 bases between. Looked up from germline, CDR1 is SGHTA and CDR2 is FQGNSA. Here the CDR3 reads CASSLAGSMNTEAFF. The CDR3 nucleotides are TGTGCCAGCAGCTTAGCCGGCAGCATGAACACTGAAGCTTTCTTT.

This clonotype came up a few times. As DNA, the CDR3 is TGTGCCTCCGGGGTGGGGACCGTTGAGCAGTTCTTC. As protein: CASGVGTVEQFF. The chain has TRBV6-1 and TRBJ2-1, with D tentatively TRBD1 or TRBD2 (5 bases each). The CDR3 is made up of 12 amino acids. Germline CDR1 and CDR2: MNHNS and SASEGT. The germline V and J ends were trimmed by 11 bases and 9 bases, with 17 bases remaining between them.

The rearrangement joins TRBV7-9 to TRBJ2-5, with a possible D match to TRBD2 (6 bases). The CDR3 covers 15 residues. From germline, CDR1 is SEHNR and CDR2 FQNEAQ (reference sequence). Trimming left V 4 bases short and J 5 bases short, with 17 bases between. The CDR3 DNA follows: TGTGCCAGCAGCTCACGGGGGACCCAAGCGGAGACCCAGTACTTC. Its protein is CASSSRGTQAETQYF.

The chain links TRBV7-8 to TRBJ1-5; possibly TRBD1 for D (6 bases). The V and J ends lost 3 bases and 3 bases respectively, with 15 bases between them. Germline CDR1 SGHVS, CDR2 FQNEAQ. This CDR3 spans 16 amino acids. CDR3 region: CASSFVIRGANQPQHF. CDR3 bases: TGTGCCAGCAGCTTCGTGATCAGGGGAGCCAATCAGCCCCAGCATTTT.

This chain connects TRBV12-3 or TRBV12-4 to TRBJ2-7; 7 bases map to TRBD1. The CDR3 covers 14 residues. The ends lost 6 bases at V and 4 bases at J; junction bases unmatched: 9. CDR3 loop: CASSSYLGQYEQYF. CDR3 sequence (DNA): TGTGCCAGCAGCTCCTACTTGGGACAGTACGAGCAGTACTTC.